This T cell receptor beta chain appears in the sequencing data of a study of blood T cell repertoires in COVID-19. CDR3 length equals 14 residues. The V end was cut by 8 bases, the J end by 3 bases, with 13 bases between. In germline, CDR1 is MNHEY, CDR2 SVGAGI. This clone was detected ten times or more. Original methodology: Reference gene primer amplification gave nucleated cell count estimates. Here immunoSEQ multiplex PCR was the method, and the copy in TCRdb shows in-frame clones only, minus some. That table gives V, J and clone size, and the DNA gave D and trimming. Of some 240,000 clones listed, about 80% are singletons.

The chain joins TRBV6-5 to TRBJ2-2; D not certain. The sequenced sample consisted of PBMCs or T cells enriched from blood (not recorded which). This TCR derives from a man aged 25 to 45 with acute COVID-19. This CDR3 is CASGIWLDTGELFF. The DNA for the CDR3 is TGTGCCAGCGGCATATGGCTTGACACCGGGGAGCTGTTTTTT.